The rows below give T cell receptor beta chains drawn from one sample of a study of blood T cell repertoires in COVID-19. Here immunoSEQ multiplex PCR was the method, and the copy in TCRdb shows in-frame clones only, minus some. The sample comprises 210,000 or so clones, around 89% of which are singletons, and roughly 2.5% rests with the top ten. The sequencing sample was made of peripheral blood. The receptors were sampled from a man in his thirties or forties with COVID-19, enrolled during active disease. The CDR3 runs from the conserved cysteine through the conserved F or W. D genes are given only for firm matches. A clone size is listed for some rows: how often the clone was seen (once, few, many), or a class if it is expanded.

J,D,V,size,DNA,CDR3
TRBJ1-5,TRBD1,TRBV7-8,once,TGTGCCAGCAGCTTAGTGGACAGGAATAGCAATCAGCCCCAGCATTTT,CASSLVDRNSNQPQHF
TRBJ2-3,NA,TRBV9,NA,TGTGCCAGCAGCGTAGATCGAGTAGCTACGCAGTATTTT,CASSVDRVATQYF
TRBJ2-1,NA,TRBV11-2,NA,TGTGCCAGCAGCTTGTTCAGGGCGAGCTCCTACAATGAGCAGTTCTTC,CASSLFRASSYNEQFF
TRBJ2-1,NA,TRBV6-2/TRBV6-3,NA,TGTGCCAGCAGTCAAGAGACTCTATCTAATGAGCAGTTCTTC,CASSQETLSNEQFF
TRBJ1-2,NA,TRBV4-3,NA,TGCGCCAGCAGCCAAGATCTAGGTTCCTATGGCTACACCTTC,CASSQDLGSYGYTF
TRBJ2-7,TRBD1,TRBV2,once,TGTGCCAGCAGTCCCCAGGGGGCGGGGGAGCAGTACTTC,CASSPQGAGEQYF
TRBJ2-7,NA,TRBV28,NA,TGTGCCAGCAGTTTTCATGGGAGCTCCTACGAGCAGTACTTC,CASSFHGSSYEQYF
TRBJ2-2,TRBD1,TRBV6-1,NA,TGTGCCAGCAGTGACCCCGCCGGGACAGGAATAACCGGGGAGCTGTTTTTT,CASSDPAGTGITGELFF
TRBJ1-3,TRBD1,TRBV7-3,NA,TGTGCCAGCAGCCCAAATCTAGAGACAGGGGCTGGAAACACCATATATTTT,CASSPNLETGAGNTIYF
TRBJ2-1,TRBD2,TRBV12-5,once,TGTGCTAGTGGTTTAGGTAGCGGGCATGACAATGAGCAGTTCTTC,CASGLGSGHDNEQFF
TRBJ2-1,TRBD2,TRBV4-2,NA,TGTGCCAGCAGCCAAGACGAGGGAGGGCCGGCTGAGCAGTTCTTC,CASSQDEGGPAEQFF
TRBJ1-1,TRBD1,TRBV6-6,NA,TGTGCCAGCAGTGGCTGGGACAGAGGAGACACTGAAGCTTTCTTT,CASSGWDRGDTEAFF
TRBJ2-7,NA,TRBV7-8,NA,TGTGCCAGCAGCCAACGGAGGGAAAACTACGAGCAGTACTTC,CASSQRRENYEQYF
TRBJ2-6,TRBD1,TRBV5-6,NA,TGTGCCAGCAGCACTTTGACAGGGTCTATCTCTGGGGCCAACGTCCTGACTTTC,CASSTLTGSISGANVLTF
TRBJ2-7,NA,TRBV5-6,once,TGTGCCAGCAGCTCTGGGGCCGAGCAGTACTTC,CASSSGAEQYF
TRBJ2-1,NA,TRBV27,NA,TGTGCCAGCAGTTTATTAAATACAGGGTATGAGCAGTTCTTC,CASSLLNTGYEQFF
TRBJ1-3,NA,TRBV4-2,NA,TGTGCCAGCAGCCAAGGAGTTTTCCCCGGGACAACAAGCTCTGGAAACACCATATATTTT,CASSQGVFPGTTSSGNTIYF
TRBJ1-1,TRBD1,TRBV10-3,NA,TGTGCCATCAGTGAGTCCGGGACAGGGGGCGGGAACACTGAAGCTTTCTTT,CAISESGTGGGNTEAFF
TRBJ2-7,TRBD2,TRBV3-1/TRBV3-2,NA,TGTGCCACTAGGACTAGCGGGACTACCTACGAGCAGTACTTC,CATRTSGTTYEQYF
TRBJ1-2,TRBD1,TRBV7-3,NA,TGTGCCAGCAGCTTAGCTTCTACAGGGGGAAACTATGGCTACACCTTC,CASSLASTGGNYGYTF
TRBJ2-7,TRBD2,TRBV28,NA,TGTGCCAGCAGTTTAGGGTCTAGCGGGAGTTACGAGCAGTACTTC,CASSLGSSGSYEQYF
TRBJ1-1,TRBD1,TRBV19,once,TGTGCCAGTAGCAGGGGGTGGATGAACACTGAAGCTTTCTTT,CASSRGWMNTEAFF
TRBJ2-1,NA,TRBV5-1,NA,TGCGCCAGCAGCTTGGGACAACTGGGCTCCTACAATGAGCAGTTCTTC,CASSLGQLGSYNEQFF
TRBJ2-2,NA,TRBV15,NA,TGTGCCACCAGCAGAGCCGGGATAAACACCGGGGAGCTGTTTTTT,CATSRAGINTGELFF
TRBJ2-2,NA,TRBV12-3/TRBV12-4,NA,TGTGCCAGCAGGGAAACAGGGACCGGGGAGCTGTTTTTT,CASRETGTGELFF
TRBJ2-1,TRBD2,TRBV24-1,NA,TGTGCCATCGGGGAGGGGAACTACAATGAGCAGTTCTTC,CAIGEGNYNEQFF